Listed here are 28 T cell receptor beta chains from one sample, sequenced in a study of regulatory T cells in long-lasting Graves disease. Assembly of TCR beta libraries relied on iRepertoire HTBI primers together with Arm-PCR of CDR3 regions. Each CDR3 protein gets one entry after TCRdb re-called the multiplex PCR reads with MiXCR. The sample consists of approximately 400,000 distinct CDR3 sequences, 15% of them appearing once. Sample time point: newly diagnosed GD, antithyroid drugs for less than 3 months. From RNA extracted from PBMCs, the TCR library was made. The same sample was also studied in work on T cells in Graves' hyperthyroidism and ophthalmopathy.

Sequenced here: peripheral blood mononuclear cells (PBMCs), sampled at new diagnosis, from a patient treated with antithyroid drugs. The receptors were sampled from a woman in her thirties or forties with Graves disease.

This clonotype was recorded at least ten times. This chain links TRBV12-3 or TRBV12-4 with TRBJ2-3; D is undetermined. V was pared by 7 bases and J by 1 base, with 12 bases between. This CDR3 has 14 residues. In DNA form, the CDR3 reads TGTGCCAGCATGGACGGCCCTGGCACAGATACGCAGTATTTT. Protein: CASMDGPGTDTQYF.

CDR3 nucleotide sequence: TGCGCCAGCAGTCCCGCCCTCACAGATACGCAGTATTTT. Protein product: CASSPALTDTQYF. The chain combines TRBV5-1 with TRBJ2-3; D call uncertain. The CDR3 covers 13 residues. Germline CDR1 is SGHRS and CDR2 is YFSETQ. The V and J ends lost 5 bases and 2 bases respectively, with 9 bases between them.

This clonotype showed up just a few times. V is TRBV9 and J is TRBJ2-3; the match to TRBD2 covers 11 bases. V shed 4 bases and J 3 bases; nucleotides not matched to a gene: 13. The CDR3 is 18 residues long. The V gene's germline CDR1 is SGDLS and CDR2 YYNGEE. CDR3 loop: CASSRDSLLAGVTDTQYF. CDR3 nucleotides: TGTGCCAGCAGCCGGGACAGTCTACTAGCGGGAGTTACAGATACGCAGTATTTT. Based on the CDR3 plus reference TRBV9 and TRBJ2-3, the full variable domain is DSGVTQTPKHLITATGQRVTLRCSPRSGDLSVYWYQQSLDQGLQFLIQYYNGEERAKGNILERFSAQQFPDLHSELNLSSLELGDSALYFCASSRDSLLAGVTDTQYFGPGTRLTVL.

This clonotype was recorded at least ten times. The CDR3 region is CASSFNVKNYEQYF. CDR3 in DNA: TGTGCCAGCAGTTTTAACGTAAAAAACTACGAGCAGTACTTC. V is TRBV13 and J is TRBJ2-7, with unresolved D. Germline V gene sequence: CDR1 PRHDT, CDR2 FYEKMQ (reference sequence). The V gene lost 6 bases and the J gene lost 3 bases, with 15 bases spanning the gap. The CDR3 has 14 residues.

Comments on this clonotype: It differs at one base from a far larger clone, so likely a read error. The chain combines TRBV12-3 or TRBV12-4 with TRBJ2-7; TRBD2 aligns across 10 bases. The CDR3 extends over 20 amino acids. The V segment lost 4 bases and the J segment 7 bases; nucleotides outside the gene matches: 25. CDR3 bases: TGTGCCAGCAGTTCCTTTGGGGCTAGCGGGAGATCAAGCTCCTACAATGAGCAGTACTTC. It codes for CASSSFGASGRSSSYNEQYF.

The genes are TRBV11-3 and TRBJ2-5; 14 nucleotides match TRBD2. This CDR3 contains 18 residues. V shed 2 bases, J shed 7 bases, and the junction held 12 bases outside the gene matches. Looked up from germline, CDR1 is SGHNT and CDR2 is YENEEA. CDR3 sequence: CASSLSLWGTSGSGTQYF. Here the CDR3 DNA reads TGTGCCAGCAGCTTAAGTTTGTGGGGGACTAGCGGGAGCGGGACCCAGTACTTC.

This clonotype was detected only a few times. This rearrangement joins TRBV6-1 to TRBJ2-6; D uncertain. The CDR3 has 11 amino acids. V dropped 6 bases and J dropped 8 bases, with 5 bases sitting between them. CDR1 MNHNS and CDR2 SASEGT come from the germline V gene. This CDR3 is CASRRSNVLTF. The CDR3 DNA sequence: TGTGCCAGCAGACGATCCAACGTCCTGACTTTC.

This clonotype occurred a few times. The CDR3 DNA reads as TGTGCCAGCAGTTTAGTAGGGGGCACTCAGCCCCAGCATTTT. As protein: CASSLVGGTQPQHF. The chain recombines TRBV27 with TRBJ1-5; TRBD1 aligns across 7 bases. Unmatched junction bases numbered 4, after V lost 2 bases and J lost 6 bases. CDR1 is MNHEY, CDR2 SMNVEV, per germline (reference sequence). CDR3 size: 14 residues.

Concerning this clonotype itself: This clone may be a read error of a much larger clone one base away. The chain has TRBV18 and TRBJ2-5; 10 nucleotides agree with TRBD2. The J call is doubtful: the DNA matches TRBJ2-1 better. The CDR3 sequence is 14 residues long. Germline CDR1 reads KGHSH; CDR2 reads LQKENI. CDR3 amino acids: CASSQSGRAHEQFF. The DNA of the CDR3 is TGTGCCAGCTCACAGAGCGGGAGGGCCCACGAGCAGTTCTTC.

The chain combines TRBV19 with TRBJ2-2; D gene unclear. The germline V gene encodes CDR1 LNHDA and CDR2 SQIVND (reference sequence). This CDR3 spans 14 amino acids. V was clipped by 6 bases and J by 9 bases, with 17 bases between them. The CDR3 DNA is TGTGCCAGTAGGGTGGGAACACAACACCGGGAGCTGTTTTTT. Protein: CASRVGTQHRELFF.

This clonotype was observed at least ten times. This chain links TRBV28 with TRBJ2-7; D assignment may be TRBD1 or TRBD2 (5 bases each). CDR1 and CDR2 (germline): MDHEN, SYDVKM. This CDR3 contains 14 residues. V shed 6 bases and J shed 5 bases, with 17 bases lying between them. CDR3 in amino acids: CASRPDSPGHEQYF. CDR3 sequence (DNA): TGTGCCAGCAGACCCGACAGCCCGGGACACGAGCAGTACTTC.

In this sample, this clonotype turned up a few times. One junction end disagrees with the germline gene, perhaps due to a read error. This sequence joins TRBV7-9 and TRBJ1-4; a weak D match, TRBD1 (5 bases). The CDR3 contains 14 residues. Per the germline V gene, CDR1 is SEHNR and CDR2 is FQNEAQ (reference sequence). In DNA form, the CDR3 reads TGTGCCAGCAGTCCTAGACAGATTAATGAAAGACTGTTTTTT. Its translation: CASSPRQINERLFF.

Only a few counts were recorded for this clonotype. This chain uses TRBV5-4 with TRBJ1-1; no clear D. Germline assignment: CDR1 SGHNT and CDR2 YYREEE (reference sequence). This CDR3 region has 13 residues. V lost 2 bases and J 7 bases, leaving 12 bases between the germline ends. CDR3 residues: CASSFMGKVEAFF. As DNA, the CDR3 is TGTGCCAGCAGCTTTATGGGAAAGGTTGAAGCTTTCTTT.

Only a few counts were recorded for this clonotype. J is TRBJ1-4 and V is TRBV7-9, with D uncertain. Per the germline V gene, CDR1 is SEHNR and CDR2 is FQNEAQ (reference sequence). Deletions cut 5 bases from V and 8 bases from J, with 21 bases between. The CDR3 is made up of 16 amino acids. CDR3 residues: CASSQKAGNIFEKLFF. The CDR3 coding sequence is TGTGCCAGCAGCCAAAAAGCAGGAAATATATTCGAAAAACTGTTTTTT.

V and J are TRBV12-3 or TRBV12-4 and TRBJ2-7, with 11 nucleotides matching TRBD2. J was trimmed by 6 bases and V by 3 bases; bases with no gene match: 10. The CDR3 has 16 amino acids. The CDR3 reads CASSFPGTSGAVEQYF. The CDR3 coding sequence is TGTGCCAGCAGTTTCCCCGGGACTAGCGGCGCAGTCGAGCAGTACTTC.

The rearrangement joins TRBV13 to TRBJ2-1; 9 nucleotides align to TRBD2. The V segment lost 5 bases and the J segment 3 bases; nucleotides outside the gene matches: 8. The CDR3 loop spans 16 amino acids. CDR1 and CDR2 (germline): PRHDT, FYEKMQ (reference sequence). The CDR3 loop reads CASSPSSGAYYNEQFF. The CDR3 nucleotides are TGTGCCAGCAGCCCTTCTAGCGGGGCATACTACAATGAGCAGTTCTTC.

This clonotype appeared many times. This chain connects TRBV12-3 or TRBV12-4 to TRBJ2-1, with D unresolved. V lost 6 bases and J 9 bases, leaving 9 bases between the germline ends. The CDR3 loop spans 11 amino acids. The CDR3 region is CASSVTSEQFF. The DNA for the CDR3 is TGTGCCAGCAGCGTAACAAGTGAGCAGTTCTTC.

The V and J genes are TRBV12-3 or TRBV12-4 and TRBJ2-1, with 9 nucleotides matching TRBD2. V trimming: 8 bases; J trimming: 7 bases; junction bases outside the gene matches: 18. This CDR3 has 17 residues. CDR3 DNA sequence: TGTGCCAGCCGAGCCTCTTATGCGGGAGGGGCTAGGAATGAGCAGTTCTTC. It translates to CASRASYAGGARNEQFF.

This rearrangement joins TRBV5-4 to TRBJ1-1; 8 nucleotides line up with TRBD1. The V segment lost 0 bases and the J segment 4 bases; nucleotides outside the gene matches: 5. The CDR3 has 15 amino acids. The V gene's germline CDR1 is SGHNT and CDR2 YYREEE (reference sequence). The CDR3 bases are TGTGCCAGCAGCTTGGAACAGGGGGTTGGCACTGAAGCTTTCTTT. This gives the protein CASSLEQGVGTEAFF.

With respect to this clonotype: A single base separates this from a much larger clone, so it may be a read error. The rearrangement joins TRBV19 to TRBJ2-7; 10 bases are shared with TRBD2. This CDR3 is built from 17 residues. The V and J ends lost 4 bases and 5 bases, in that order; junction bases with no gene match: 14. Germline V CDR1 and CDR2: LNHDA, SQIVND (reference sequence). The CDR3 DNA follows: TGTGCCAGTAGTACCGGGGCTAGCGGGAGTTTCTTCCACGAGCAGTACTTC. It translates to CASSTGASGSFFHEQYF.

The sample holds a few counts of this clonotype. V and J are TRBV12-3 or TRBV12-4 and TRBJ1-5; the D gene is possibly TRBD1 (5 bases). With 5 bases removed from V and 2 bases from J, the gap between germline ends came to 13 bases. This CDR3 region has 15 residues. CDR3 sequence reads: CASSHTTAGNQPQHF. The CDR3 nucleotides read TGTGCCAGCAGTCATACGACAGCAGGCAATCAGCCCCAGCATTTT.

This clonotype was seen a handful of times. The V and J genes are TRBV14 and TRBJ2-3, with 7 bases aligning to TRBD2. The CDR3 loop spans 18 amino acids. Germline CDR1 is SGHDN and CDR2 is FVKESK. V trimming: 1 base; J trimming: 1 base; junction bases outside the gene matches: 11. In nucleotides, the CDR3 is TGTGCCAGCAGCCAAGGTCCGAGACTAGCAGATCGCACAGATACGCAGTATTTT. Its translation is CASSQGPRLADRTDTQYF.

This clonotype appeared many times. This sequence joins TRBV27 and TRBJ2-1, with D perhaps TRBD2 (6 bases). V lost 6 bases to trimming and J lost 2 bases, with 11 bases between them. Germline V lookup: CDR1 MNHEY, CDR2 SMNVEV (reference sequence). CDR3 size: 14 residues. The chain's CDR3 is CASRGPGAYNEQFF. The CDR3 nucleotides read TGTGCCAGCAGAGGACCGGGAGCCTACAATGAGCAGTTCTTC.

J is TRBJ2-3 and V is TRBV28, with TRBD1 identical over 8 bases. Germline CDR1 and CDR2: MDHEN and SYDVKM. V dropped 6 bases and J dropped 3; count of bases not matched to a gene: 8. The CDR3 covers 15 residues. Here the CDR3 DNA reads TGTGCCAGCAGACTCCAGACAGGGGTGACAGATACGCAGTATTTT. Its translation is CASRLQTGVTDTQYF.

This clonotype was observed a handful of times. J is TRBJ2-7 and V is TRBV4-1; either TRBD1 or TRBD2 may supply D (6 bases each). The V and J ends lost 3 bases and 7 bases respectively, with 25 bases between them. This CDR3 comprises 17 residues. CDR1 and CDR2 from the germline V gene are MGHRA and YSYEKL. CDR3 nucleotide sequence: TGCGCCAGCAGCCACCGTCAAGGCGGGAAGGGGGGATTAGAGCAGTACTTC. Translated: CASSHRQGGKGGLEQYF.

This clonotype was seen ten or more times. The J gene is TRBJ2-7, the V gene TRBV7-3, with 7 bases fitting TRBD2. The CDR3 is made up of 12 amino acids. The V and J ends lost 7 bases and 4 bases, in that order; junction bases with no gene match: 4. Germline assignment: CDR1 SGHTA and CDR2 FQGTGA. The CDR3 spells CASKGGSYEQYF. In DNA, the CDR3 is TGTGCCAGCAAGGGCGGGAGTTACGAGCAGTACTTC.

This clonotype has a handful of counts. The chain couples TRBV14 to TRBJ2-1; D ambiguous. Trimming shortened V by 1 base and J by 6 bases, and 4 bases separated the two germline ends. CDR1 and CDR2 (germline): SGHDN, FVKESK. The length of the CDR3 is 12 residues. The CDR3 DNA reads TGTGCCAGCAGCCAAGGTTTCAATGAGCAGTTCTTC. Encoded protein: CASSQGFNEQFF.

This clonotype was seen repeatedly, ten times or more. V gene TRBV7-2 combines with J gene TRBJ2-7; D might be TRBD2 (6 bases). The germline V gene has CDR1 SGHTA and CDR2 FQGNSA. Trimming stripped 4 bases from V and 5 bases from J, with 9 bases between. CDR3 length: 12 residues. CDR3 nucleotides: TGTGCCAGCAGCTGGGCGGGGAACGAGCAGTACTTC. Amino acids: CASSWAGNEQYF.